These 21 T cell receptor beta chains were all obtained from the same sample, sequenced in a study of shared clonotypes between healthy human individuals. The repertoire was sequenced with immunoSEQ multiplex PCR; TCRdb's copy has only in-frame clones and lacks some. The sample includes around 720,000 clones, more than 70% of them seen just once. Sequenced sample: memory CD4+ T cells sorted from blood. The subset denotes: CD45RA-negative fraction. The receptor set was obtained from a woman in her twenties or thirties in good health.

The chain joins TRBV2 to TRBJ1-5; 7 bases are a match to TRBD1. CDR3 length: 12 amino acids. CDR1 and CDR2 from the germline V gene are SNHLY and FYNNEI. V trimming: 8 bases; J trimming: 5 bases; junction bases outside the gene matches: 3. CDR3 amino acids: CASSTGDQPQHF. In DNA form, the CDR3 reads TGTGCCAGCTCTACAGGGGATCAGCCCCAGCATTTT.

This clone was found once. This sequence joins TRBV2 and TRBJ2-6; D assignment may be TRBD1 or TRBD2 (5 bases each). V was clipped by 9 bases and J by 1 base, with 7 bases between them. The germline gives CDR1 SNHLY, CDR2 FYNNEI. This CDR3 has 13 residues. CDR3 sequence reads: CARGDSGANVLTF. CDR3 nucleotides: TGTGCCAGGGGGGATTCTGGGGCCAACGTCCTGACTTTC. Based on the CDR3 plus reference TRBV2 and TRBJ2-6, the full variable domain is EPEVTQTPSHQVTQMGQEVILRCVPISNHLYFYWYRQILGQKVEFLVSFYNNEISEKSEIFDDQFSVERPDGSNFTLKIRSTKLEDSAMYFCARGDSGANVLTFGAGSRLTVL.

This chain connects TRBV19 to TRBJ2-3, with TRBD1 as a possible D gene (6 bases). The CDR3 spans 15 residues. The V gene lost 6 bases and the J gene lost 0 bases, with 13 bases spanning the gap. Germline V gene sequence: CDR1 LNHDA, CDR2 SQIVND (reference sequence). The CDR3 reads CASSRDIASTDTQYF. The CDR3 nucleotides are TGTGCCAGTAGCCGGGACATCGCTAGCACAGATACGCAGTATTTT.

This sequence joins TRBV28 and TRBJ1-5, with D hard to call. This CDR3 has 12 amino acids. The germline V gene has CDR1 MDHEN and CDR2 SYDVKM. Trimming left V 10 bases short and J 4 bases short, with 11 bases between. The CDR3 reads CATSVRNQPQHF. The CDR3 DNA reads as TGTGCCACCTCGGTCCGAAATCAGCCCCAGCATTTT. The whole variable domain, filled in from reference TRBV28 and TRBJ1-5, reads DVKVTQSSRYLVKRTGEKVFLECVQDMDHENMFWYRQDPGLGLRLIYFSYDVKMKEKGDIPEGYSVSREKKERFSLILESASTNQTSMYLCATSVRNQPQHFGDGTRLSIL.

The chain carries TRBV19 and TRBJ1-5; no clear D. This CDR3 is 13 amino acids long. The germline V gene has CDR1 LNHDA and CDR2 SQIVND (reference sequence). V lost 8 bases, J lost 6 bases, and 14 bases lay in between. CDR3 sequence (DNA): TGTGCCAGTTCCGACCCGACTGGTCAGCCCCAGCATTTT. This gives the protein CASSDPTGQPQHF.

Written as DNA, the CDR3 is TGTGCCAGCTCCCTGGGTGTAGGGAACGAGCAGTACTTC. Translation: CASSLGVGNEQYF. The chain links TRBV18 to TRBJ2-7; D not resolved. The CDR3 has 13 residues. Germline V gene sequence: CDR1 KGHSH, CDR2 LQKENI. V lost 6 bases and J lost 5, with 14 bases in between.

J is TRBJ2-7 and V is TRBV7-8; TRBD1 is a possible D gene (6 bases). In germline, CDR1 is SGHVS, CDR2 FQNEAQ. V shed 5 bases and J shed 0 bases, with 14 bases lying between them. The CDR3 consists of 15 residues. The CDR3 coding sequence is TGTGCCAGCAGCCCCCGGGACATGAGCTCCTACGAGCAGTACTTC. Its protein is CASSPRDMSSYEQYF.

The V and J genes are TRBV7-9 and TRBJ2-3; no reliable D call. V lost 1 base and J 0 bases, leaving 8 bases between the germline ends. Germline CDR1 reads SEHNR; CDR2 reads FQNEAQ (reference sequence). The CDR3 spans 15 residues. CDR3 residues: CASSLDPDSTDTQYF. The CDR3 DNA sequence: TGTGCCAGCAGCTTAGATCCGGACAGCACAGATACGCAGTATTTT.

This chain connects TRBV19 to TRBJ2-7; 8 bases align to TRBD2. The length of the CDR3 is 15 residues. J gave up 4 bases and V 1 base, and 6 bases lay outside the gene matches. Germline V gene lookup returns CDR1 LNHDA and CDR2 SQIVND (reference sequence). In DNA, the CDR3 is TGTGCCAGTAGTATAGCCGGGACTAGGGTGTACGAGCAGTACTTC. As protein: CASSIAGTRVYEQYF.

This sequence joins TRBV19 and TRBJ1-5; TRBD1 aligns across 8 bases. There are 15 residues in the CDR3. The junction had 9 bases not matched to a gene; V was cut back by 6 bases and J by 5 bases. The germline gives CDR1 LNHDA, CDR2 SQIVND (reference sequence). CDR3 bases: TGTGCCAGTAGCCCCACGGACAGGGATGATCAGCCCCAGCATTTT. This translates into CASSPTDRDDQPQHF.

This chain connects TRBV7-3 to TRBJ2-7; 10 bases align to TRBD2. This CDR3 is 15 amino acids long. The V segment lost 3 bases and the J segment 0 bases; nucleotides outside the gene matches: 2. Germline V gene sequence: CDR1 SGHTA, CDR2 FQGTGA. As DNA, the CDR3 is TGTGCCAGCAGCTTTCGGACTAGCGGCTCCTACGAGCAGTACTTC. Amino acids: CASSFRTSGSYEQYF.

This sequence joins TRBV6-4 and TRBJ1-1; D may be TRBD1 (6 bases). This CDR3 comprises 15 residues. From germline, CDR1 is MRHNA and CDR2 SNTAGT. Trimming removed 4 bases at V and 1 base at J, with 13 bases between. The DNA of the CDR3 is TGTGCCAGCAGTGTAAGCGCAGGGGCGAACACTGAAGCTTTCTTT. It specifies CASSVSAGANTEAFF.

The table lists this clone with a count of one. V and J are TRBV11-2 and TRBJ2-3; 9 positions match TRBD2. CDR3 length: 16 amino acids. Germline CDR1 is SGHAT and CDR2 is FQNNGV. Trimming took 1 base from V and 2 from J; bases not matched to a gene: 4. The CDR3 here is CASSLGVAGVTDTQYF. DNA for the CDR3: TGTGCCAGCAGCTTAGGGGTAGCGGGAGTCACAGATACGCAGTATTTT.

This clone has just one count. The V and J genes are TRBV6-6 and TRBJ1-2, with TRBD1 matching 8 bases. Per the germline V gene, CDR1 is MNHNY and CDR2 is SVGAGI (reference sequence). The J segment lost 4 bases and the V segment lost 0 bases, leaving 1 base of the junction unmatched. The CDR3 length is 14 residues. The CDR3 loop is CASSYSDRAYGYTF. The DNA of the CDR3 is TGTGCCAGCAGTTACTCGGACAGGGCCTATGGCTACACCTTC.

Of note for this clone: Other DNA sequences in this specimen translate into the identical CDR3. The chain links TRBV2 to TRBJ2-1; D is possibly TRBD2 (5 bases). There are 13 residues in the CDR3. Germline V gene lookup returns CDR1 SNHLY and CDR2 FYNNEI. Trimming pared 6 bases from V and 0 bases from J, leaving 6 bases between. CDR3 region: CASSRDSYNEQFF. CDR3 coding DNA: TGTGCCAGCAGCCGGGACTCCTACAATGAGCAGTTCTTC.

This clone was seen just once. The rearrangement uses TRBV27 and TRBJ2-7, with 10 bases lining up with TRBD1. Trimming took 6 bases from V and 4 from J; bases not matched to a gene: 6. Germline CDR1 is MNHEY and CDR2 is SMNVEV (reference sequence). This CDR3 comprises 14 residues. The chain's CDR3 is CASSLRTGGYEQYF. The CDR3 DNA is TGTGCCAGCAGCCTCCGGACAGGGGGGTACGAGCAGTACTTC.

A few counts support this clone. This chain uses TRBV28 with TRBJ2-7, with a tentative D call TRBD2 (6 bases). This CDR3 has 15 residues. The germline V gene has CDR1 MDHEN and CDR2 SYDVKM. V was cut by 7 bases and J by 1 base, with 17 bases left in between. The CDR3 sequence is CASKGPGVGSYEQYF. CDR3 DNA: TGTGCCAGCAAAGGGCCGGGGGTTGGGTCCTACGAGCAGTACTTC.

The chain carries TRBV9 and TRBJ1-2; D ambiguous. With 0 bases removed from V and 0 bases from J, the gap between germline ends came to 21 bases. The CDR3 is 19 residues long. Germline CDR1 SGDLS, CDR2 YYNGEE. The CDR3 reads CASSVGVGGVGRANYGYTF. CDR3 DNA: TGTGCCAGCAGCGTAGGCGTAGGAGGAGTAGGACGAGCTAACTATGGCTACACCTTC.

The CDR3: CASSQVIGEQETQYF. The CDR3 nucleotides read TGTGCCAGCAGCCAAGTTATCGGAGAACAAGAGACCCAGTACTTC. The genes are TRBV14 and TRBJ2-5; D is unclear. CDR1 and CDR2 from the germline V gene are SGHDN and FVKESK. This CDR3 contains 15 residues. With 1 base removed from V and 2 bases from J, the gap between germline ends came to 11 bases.

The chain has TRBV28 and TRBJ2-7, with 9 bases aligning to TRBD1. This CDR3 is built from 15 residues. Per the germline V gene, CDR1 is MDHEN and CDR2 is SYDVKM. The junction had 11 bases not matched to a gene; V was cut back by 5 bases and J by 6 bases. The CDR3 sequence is CASSLTGTGFGEQYF. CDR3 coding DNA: TGTGCCAGCAGTCTGACCGGGACAGGGTTTGGCGAGCAGTACTTC.

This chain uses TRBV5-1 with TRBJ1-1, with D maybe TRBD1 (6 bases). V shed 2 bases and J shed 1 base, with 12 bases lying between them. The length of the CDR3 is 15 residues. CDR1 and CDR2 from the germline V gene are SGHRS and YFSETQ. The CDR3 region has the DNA TGCGCCAGCAGCTTCCAGGGGCCGGGGAACACTGAAGCTTTCTTT. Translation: CASSFQGPGNTEAFF.